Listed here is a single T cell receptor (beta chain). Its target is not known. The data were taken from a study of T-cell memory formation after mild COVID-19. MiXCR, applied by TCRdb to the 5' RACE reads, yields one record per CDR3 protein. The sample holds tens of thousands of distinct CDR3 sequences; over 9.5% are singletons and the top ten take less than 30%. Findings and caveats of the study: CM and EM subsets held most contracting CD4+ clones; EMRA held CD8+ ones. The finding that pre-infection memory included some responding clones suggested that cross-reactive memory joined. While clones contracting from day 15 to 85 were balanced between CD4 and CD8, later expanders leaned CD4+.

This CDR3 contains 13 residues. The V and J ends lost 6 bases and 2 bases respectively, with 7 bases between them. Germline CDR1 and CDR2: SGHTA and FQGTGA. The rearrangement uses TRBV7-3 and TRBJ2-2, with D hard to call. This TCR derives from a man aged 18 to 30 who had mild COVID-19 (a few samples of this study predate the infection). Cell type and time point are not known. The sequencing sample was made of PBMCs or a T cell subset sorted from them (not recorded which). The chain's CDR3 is CASRLENTGELFF. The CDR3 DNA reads TGTGCCAGCAGACTTGAAAACACCGGGGAGCTGTTTTTT.